This TCR beta chain was sequenced for a study of PD-1 blockade in classical Hodgkin lymphoma (dated by TCRdb to about 2020). In terms of the full investigation: Nivolumab dosing was 3 mg/kg intravenously every 2 weeks, continuing until either disease progression or unacceptable toxicity. A peripheral blood immune signature of response to PD-1 blockade in classical Hodgkin lymphoma was defined using TCR beta sequencing and CyTOF.

The V end gives up 4 bases and the J end 5 bases, leaving 12 bases in the junction not matched to a gene. The CDR3 sequence holds 17 residues, the cysteine and phenylalanine included. This entry keeps only the CDR3 DNA: 51 bases, framed from base 1. For CDR1 and CDR2, the germline V gene (reference sequence) lists PRHDT and FYEKMQ. Genomic DNA was extracted with the Qiagen DNeasy kit from unsorted PBMCs and from negatively selected CD4+ and CD8+ fractions. Using primers that anneal to V and J segments, immunoSEQ multiplex PCR amplified the TCR beta CDR3 regions. A synthetic immune receptor repertoire was used to minimize amplification bias, and any residual bias was removed computationally once sequencing was done. As for the original processing: Repertoire diversity was quantified as the Shannon entropy index using custom Python scripts. The unsorted, CD4+ and CD8+ repertoires were each analyzed separately, with the exception of combined analyses, where CD4+ and CD8+ sequences were merged in silico. A clone was considered expanded if an increase in frequency of at least 2-fold after treatment relative to C1D1 was found, and a pseudocount of 0.5 was applied to clones undetected at baseline. Clones with 0 or 1 copy at C1D1 were classified as singleton clones, and clones with 2 or more copies were classified as non-singleton clones. Clones expanded in unsorted samples were annotated as CD4+, CD8+ or unknown by matching protein sequences in sorted samples from the same patient. Wilcoxon tests on paired samples were used to test diversity changes from C1D1 to C4D1. The immuneACCESS repertoire file appears here via TCRdb, limited to in-frame rearrangements. These files lack a portion of the clones; in checked studies, under half of the deficit traces to unresolved V genes, and the cause of the others is not known. V and J calls plus clone size are reproduced from that table; the DNA served to infer D and trimming. The sample includes roughly 15,000 clones, with around four fifths observed a single time. The ten most abundant clones make up roughly 34% of the sample.

In the paper's terms, the time point label means: cycle 2 day 1 (C2D1) of nivolumab. Relapse after autologous stem cell transplantation had occurred in all trial patients, and cohorts A, B and C were distinguished by prior brentuximab vedotin exposure. A total of 50 to 70 patients with relapsed/refractory classical Hodgkin lymphoma made up the trial cohort, and each patient's best overall response was complete response, partial response or progressive disease. Single-agent nivolumab was administered to trial patients in the multi-cohort phase II CheckMate 205 trial. Best overall response was determined by an independent review committee according to the 2007 International Working Group response criteria. Trial PBMCs were collected just before the start of nivolumab (C1D1) and during therapy at cycle 2 day 1 and cycle 4 day 1. Peripheral blood was collected in 8 mL Vacutainer Cell Preparation Tubes, from which PBMCs were isolated by centrifugation and then cryopreserved.

Findings and caveats that apply to the study as a whole: Diversity was lower in patients who began nivolumab less than 1 year after ASCT, so these patients were left out of later analyses to avoid confounding by immune reconstitution. Newly diagnosed patients were reported to have lower baseline TCR diversity than healthy donors, and relapsed/refractory patients were reported to have lower baseline TCR diversity still. The study was restricted to a single clinical trial cohort, and the causes of repertoire differences, possibly disease activity or prior therapy, were left undefined. A significant rise by C4D1 was seen in CD4+ but not CD8+ TCR diversity (p=0.0027 vs p=0.16), with the rise being most apparent in complete responders (p=0.02). Baseline diversity similar to that of newly diagnosed patients was observed in trial patients achieving complete response, whereas significantly lower diversity was observed in partial responders and progressors.

A word on this clone: No cognate antigen has been identified for it. Qualities for individual bases were not recorded, and no much larger clone is one base off.

The material sequenced was peripheral blood mononuclear cells (PBMCs), taken before the second cycle of nivolumab. The clonotype comes from a human donor with classical Hodgkin lymphoma. Recombination joined TRBV13 with TRBJ2-1; 9 bases in between match TRBD1. The CDR3 protein is CASSSTGGAHLNNEQFF. The bases read TGTGCCAGCAGCTCGACAGGGGGGGCCCATTTAAACAATGAGCAGTTCTTC. The reference TRBV13 and TRBJ2-1 proteins fill in what lies around the CDR3, so the full variable domain reads AAGVIQSPRHLIKEKRETATLKCYPIPRHDTVYWYQQGPGQDPQFLISFYEKMQSDKGSIPDRFSAQQFSDYHSELNMSSLELGDSALYFCASSSTGGAHLNNEQFFGPGTRLTVL.